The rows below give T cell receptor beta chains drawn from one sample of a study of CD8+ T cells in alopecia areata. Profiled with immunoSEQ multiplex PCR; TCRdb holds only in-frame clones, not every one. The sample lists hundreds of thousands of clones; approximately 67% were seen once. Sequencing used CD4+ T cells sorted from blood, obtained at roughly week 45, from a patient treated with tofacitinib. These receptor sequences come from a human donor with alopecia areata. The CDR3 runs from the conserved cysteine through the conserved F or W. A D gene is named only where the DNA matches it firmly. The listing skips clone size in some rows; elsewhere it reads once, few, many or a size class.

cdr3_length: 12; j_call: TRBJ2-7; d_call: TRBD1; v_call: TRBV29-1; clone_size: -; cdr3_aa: CSVGQGTYEQYF; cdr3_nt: TGCAGCGTGGGACAGGGGACCTACGAGCAGTACTTC
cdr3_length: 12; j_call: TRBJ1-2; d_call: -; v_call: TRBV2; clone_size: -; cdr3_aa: CASRALTFGYTF; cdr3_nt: TGTGCCAGCAGGGCCCTCACGTTTGGCTACACCTTC
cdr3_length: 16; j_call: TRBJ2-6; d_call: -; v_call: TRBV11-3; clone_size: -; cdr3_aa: CASSLVGVAGANVLTF; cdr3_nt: TGTGCCAGCAGCTTAGTAGGGGTAGCTGGGGCCAACGTCCTGACTTTC
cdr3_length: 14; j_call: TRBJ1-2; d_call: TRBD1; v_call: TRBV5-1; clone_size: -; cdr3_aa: CASSLGQGMIGYTF; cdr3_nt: TGCGCCAGCAGCTTGGGACAGGGGATGATTGGCTACACCTTC
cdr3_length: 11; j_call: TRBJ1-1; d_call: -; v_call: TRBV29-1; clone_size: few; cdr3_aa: CSVGRNTEAFF; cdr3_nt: TGCAGCGTTGGCAGGAACACTGAAGCTTTCTTT
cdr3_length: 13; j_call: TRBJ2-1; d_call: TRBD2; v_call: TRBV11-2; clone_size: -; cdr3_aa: CASSFPGGWEQFF; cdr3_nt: TGTGCCAGCAGCTTCCCCGGGGGGTGGGAGCAGTTCTTC
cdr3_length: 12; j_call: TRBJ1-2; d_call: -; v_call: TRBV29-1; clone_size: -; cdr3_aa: CSAMTDRYGYTF; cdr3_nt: TGCAGCGCAATGACAGATAGATATGGCTACACCTTC
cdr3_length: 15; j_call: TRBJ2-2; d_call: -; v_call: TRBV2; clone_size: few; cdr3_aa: CASSGESTGAGELFF; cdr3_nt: TGTGCCAGCAGTGGGGAGTCAACTGGGGCCGGGGAGCTGTTTTTT
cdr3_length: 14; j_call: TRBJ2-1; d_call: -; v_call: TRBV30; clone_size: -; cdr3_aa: CAWSVGTGPNEQFF; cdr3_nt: TGTGCCTGGAGTGTGGGCACGGGCCCCAATGAGCAGTTCTTC
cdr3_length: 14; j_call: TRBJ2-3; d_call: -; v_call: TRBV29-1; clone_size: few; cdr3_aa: CSVARGASTDTQYF; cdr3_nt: TGCAGCGTTGCGAGGGGAGCCAGCACAGATACGCAGTATTTT
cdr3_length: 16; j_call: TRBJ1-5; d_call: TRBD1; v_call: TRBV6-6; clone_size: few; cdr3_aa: CASSSGTGVMIQPQHF; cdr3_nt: TGTGCCAGCAGCTCCGGGACAGGGGTCATGATTCAGCCCCAGCATTTT